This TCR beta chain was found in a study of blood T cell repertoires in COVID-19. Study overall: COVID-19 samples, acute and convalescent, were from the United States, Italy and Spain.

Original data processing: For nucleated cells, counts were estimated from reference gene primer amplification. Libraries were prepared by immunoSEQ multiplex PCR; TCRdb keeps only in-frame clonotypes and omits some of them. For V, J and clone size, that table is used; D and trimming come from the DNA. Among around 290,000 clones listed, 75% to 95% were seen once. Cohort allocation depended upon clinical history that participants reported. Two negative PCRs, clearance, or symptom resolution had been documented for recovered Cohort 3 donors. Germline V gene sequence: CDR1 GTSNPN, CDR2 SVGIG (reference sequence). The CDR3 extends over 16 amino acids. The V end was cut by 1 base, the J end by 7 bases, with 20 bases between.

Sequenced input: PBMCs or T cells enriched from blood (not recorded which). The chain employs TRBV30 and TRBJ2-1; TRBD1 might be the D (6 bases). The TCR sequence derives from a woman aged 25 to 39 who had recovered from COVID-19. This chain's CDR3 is CAWSGGGRFLGNEQFF. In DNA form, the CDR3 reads TGTGCCTGGAGTGGAGGGGGAAGGTTTTTAGGAAATGAGCAGTTCTTC.